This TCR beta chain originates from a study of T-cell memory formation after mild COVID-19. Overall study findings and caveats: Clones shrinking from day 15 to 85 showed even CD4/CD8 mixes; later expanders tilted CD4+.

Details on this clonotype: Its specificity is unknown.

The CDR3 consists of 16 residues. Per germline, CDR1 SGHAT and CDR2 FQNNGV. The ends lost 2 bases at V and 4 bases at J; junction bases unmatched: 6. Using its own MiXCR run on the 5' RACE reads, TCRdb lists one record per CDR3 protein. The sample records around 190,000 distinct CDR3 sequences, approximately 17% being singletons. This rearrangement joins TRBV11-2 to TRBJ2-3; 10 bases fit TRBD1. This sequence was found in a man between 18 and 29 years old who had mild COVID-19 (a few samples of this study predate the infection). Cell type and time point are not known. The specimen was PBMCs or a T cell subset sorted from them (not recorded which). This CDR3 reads CASSLWGQGNPDTQYF. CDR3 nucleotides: TGTGCCAGCAGCTTATGGGGACAGGGGAACCCAGATACGCAGTATTTT.